What follows is one T cell receptor (beta chain) and its context. Clones were sequenced by immunoSEQ multiplex PCR, and TCRdb holds only the in-frame ones, with some missing. Seen here are under 350,000 clones, approximately 90% observed once, and the top ten hold roughly 5.1%. The V gene's germline CDR1 is SGDLS and CDR2 YYNGEE. CDR3 length: 14 residues. Trimming cost V 2 bases and J 2 bases, with 10 bases left between them. The data originate from a study of blood T cell repertoires in COVID-19. In the study overall: T cells, B-cell-depleted T cells, or PBMCs provided the cDNA or gDNA that served as material.

The V gene is TRBV9, the J gene TRBJ1-2; TRBD1 might be the D (5 bases). This sequence originates from a man in his forties or fifties with acute or convalescent COVID-19. Sequencing was performed on peripheral blood. CDR3 region: CASSVMTENYGYTF. The DNA for the CDR3 is TGTGCCAGCAGCGTCATGACAGAAAACTATGGCTACACCTTC.